This T cell receptor beta chain emerged from a study of T cells after yellow fever vaccination. Study-wide results and limits: The study re-detected most primary-vaccination clones after the booster (approximately 96% CD4, roughly 90% CD8). The secondary response peaked faster, at day 5 versus 15, but was weaker.

Germline V CDR1 and CDR2: ENHRY, SYGVKD. The CDR3 contains 14 residues. J gave up 2 bases and V 3 bases, and 3 bases lay outside the gene matches. 5'RACE template switching generated TCR cDNA, adding a universal primer site and UMIs. Using its own MiXCR run on the 5' RACE reads, TCRdb lists one record per CDR3 protein. The sample lists 250,000 or so distinct CDR3 sequences, about 3.7% occurring once. This clonotype showed up many times. Its target is not known. Sequenced here: PBMCs, sampled 15 days after the yellow fever booster vaccination. The gene calls are TRBV10-3 and TRBJ2-7; TRBD2 agrees at 8 bases. The TCR sequence derives from a man younger than 35 who received the YFV17D yellow fever vaccine. The CDR3 DNA sequence: TGTGCCATCAGTGACCGGGGGGGAACCTACGAGCAGTACTTC. Protein sequence: CAISDRGGTYEQYF.